The 17 T cell receptor beta chains given below trace back to one sample, sequenced in a study of T cells in narcolepsy. Profiled with immunoSEQ multiplex PCR; TCRdb holds only in-frame clones, not every one. This table holds 26,000 or so clones, roughly 86% found once. The specimen was CD45RA- memory CD4+ T cells from PBMCs. Receptors were obtained from a human donor with narcolepsy.

The chain carries TRBV11-2 and TRBJ2-7, with 12 bases that match TRBD2. The CDR3 length is 18 residues. V lost 5 bases, J lost 2 bases, and 13 bases stayed unmatched. The germline V gene encodes CDR1 SGHAT and CDR2 FQNNGV. The CDR3 nucleotides read TGTGCCAGCAGCCCAATATCCCGGACTAGCGGGGTTCCCTACGAGCAGTACTTC. Amino acid sequence: CASSPISRTSGVPYEQYF. Combining the CDR3 with reference TRBV11-2 and TRBJ2-7 gives the whole variable domain EAGVAQSPRYKIIEKRQSVAFWCNPISGHATLYWYQQILGQGPKLLIQFQNNGVVDDSQLPKDRFSAERLKGVDSTLKIQPAKLEDSAVYLCASSPISRTSGVPYEQYFGPGTRLTVT.

Here the CDR3 DNA reads TGTGCCAGCAGCTTGTCCAGGGACAATCAGCCCCAGCATTTT. Protein: CASSLSRDNQPQHF. The V gene is TRBV7-2, the J gene TRBJ1-5; a weak D match, TRBD1 (5 bases). CDR1 is SGHTA, CDR2 FQGNSA, per germline. This CDR3 has 14 residues. V was pared by 3 bases and J by 3 bases, with 9 bases between. The full variable domain, rest sourced from reference TRBV7-2 and TRBJ1-5, is GAGVSQSPSNKVTEKGKDVELRCDPISGHTALYWYRQSLGQGLEFLIYFQGNSAPDKSGLPSDRFSAERTGGSVSTLTIQRTQQEDSAVYLCASSLSRDNQPQHFGDGTRLSIL.

This clone showed up just once. V and J are TRBV28 and TRBJ2-2; weak D call: TRBD2 (6 bases). The germline CDR1 and CDR2 sequences are MDHEN and SYDVKM. With 6 bases removed from V and 5 bases from J, the gap between germline ends came to 16 bases. The CDR3 totals 15 residues. The CDR3 DNA reads as TGTGCCAGCAGGATGGGGGGATTGAATACCGGGGAGCTGTTTTTT. It codes for CASRMGGLNTGELFF.

This clone was detected once. The chain recombines TRBV9 with TRBJ1-1; 7 bases line up with TRBD1. Germline V CDR1 and CDR2: SGDLS, YYNGEE. J was trimmed by 1 base and V by 3 bases; bases with no gene match: 6. The CDR3 is 15 residues long. Written as DNA, the CDR3 is TGTGCCAGCAGCGGAGGGGGCAGGGAGAACACTGAAGCTTTCTTT. Translated, it gives CASSGGGRENTEAFF. The complete variable domain, with remaining parts taken from reference TRBV9 and TRBJ1-1, reads DSGVTQTPKHLITATGQRVTLRCSPRSGDLSVYWYQQSLDQGLQFLIQYYNGEERAKGNILERFSAQQFPDLHSELNLSSLELGDSALYFCASSGGGRENTEAFFGQGTRLTVV.

V is TRBV9 and J is TRBJ1-3; no reliable D call. The length of the CDR3 is 15 residues. Trimming left V 3 bases short and J 0 bases short, with 10 bases between. Germline V gene lookup returns CDR1 SGDLS and CDR2 YYNGEE. The CDR3 region is CASSDGRLSGNTIYF. DNA for the CDR3: TGTGCCAGCAGCGATGGACGCCTCTCTGGAAACACCATATATTTT.

This chain uses TRBV18 with TRBJ2-3; D tentatively reads TRBD1 or TRBD2 (6 bases each). Looked up from germline, CDR1 is KGHSH and CDR2 is LQKENI. The V gene lost 3 bases and the J gene lost 2 bases, with 15 bases spanning the gap. The CDR3 runs 16 residues. CDR3 nucleotide sequence: TGTGCCAGCTCACCCTGGGGAGGACAGAACACAGATACGCAGTATTTT. Translating gives CASSPWGGQNTDTQYF.

This sequence joins TRBV27 and TRBJ2-2, with D perhaps matching TRBD2 (6 bases). Trimming left V 0 bases short and J 5 bases short, with 13 bases between. The germline V gene has CDR1 MNHEY and CDR2 SMNVEV (reference sequence). The CDR3 has 16 residues. The chain's CDR3 is CASSLSWAAGTGELFF. CDR3 DNA: TGTGCCAGCAGTTTATCTTGGGCTGCGGGGACCGGGGAGCTGTTTTTT.

This sequence joins TRBV9 and TRBJ2-1, with TRBD2 matching 7 bases. The CDR3 spans 15 residues. From germline, CDR1 is SGDLS and CDR2 YYNGEE. Germline trimming cut 2 bases from V and 2 bases from J; bases unmatched to any gene: 4. The CDR3 bases are TGTGCCAGCAGCGTGGCCAGCGGGGCCTACAATGAGCAGTTCTTC. Translation gives CASSVASGAYNEQFF.

The chain employs TRBV5-4 and TRBJ1-2; the D is unclear. CDR3 size: 12 residues. Germline CDR1 SGHNT, CDR2 YYREEE (reference sequence). V was shortened by 9 bases and J by 4 bases, with 13 bases between the two germline ends. CDR3 region: CATEGAGYGYTF. For the CDR3, the DNA is TGTGCCACCGAGGGAGCCGGCTATGGCTACACCTTC.

This clone was counted a single time. The CDR3 nucleotides read TGTGCCAGCTCACTGGTGGAGAGGACTGAAGCTTTCTTT. Encoded protein: CASSLVERTEAFF. V gene TRBV18 combines with J gene TRBJ1-1; D not resolved. Trimming shortened V by 4 bases and J by 5 bases, and 11 bases separated the two germline ends. The CDR3 runs to 13 residues. Germline assignment: CDR1 KGHSH and CDR2 LQKENI.

The chain couples TRBV6-5 to TRBJ1-1; D is possibly TRBD1 (5 bases). Deletions cut 5 bases from V and 4 bases from J, with 17 bases between. Germline loops: CDR1 MNHEY, CDR2 SVGAGI. This CDR3 is built from 15 residues. The DNA for the CDR3 is TGTGCCAGCAGTCCCCCCAGGGCGCTGGGCACTGAAGCTTTCTTT. Protein product: CASSPPRALGTEAFF.

The CDR3 DNA reads as TGCGCCAGCAGCCAAGGACAGGGGGCGCGGGATTCACCCCTCCACTTT. It yields the protein CASSQGQGARDSPLHF. The chain combines TRBV4-1 with TRBJ1-6, with 10 bases that match TRBD1. CDR1 is MGHRA and CDR2 is YSYEKL in the germline V gene. The CDR3 sequence is 16 residues long. Losses at the gene ends were 1 base for V and 8 bases for J; bases not matched to a gene: 5.

The chain joins TRBV7-9 to TRBJ2-5, with 10 bases lining up with TRBD1. The V gene end was trimmed by 4 bases and the J gene end by 2 bases; junction bases not matched to a gene: 7. Looked up from germline, CDR1 is SEHNR and CDR2 is FQNEAQ (reference sequence). CDR3 length: 16 amino acids. The CDR3 is CASSSGTGAWQETQYF. CDR3 sequence (DNA): TGTGCCAGCAGCTCCGGGACAGGGGCCTGGCAAGAGACCCAGTACTTC.

The chain combines TRBV29-1 with TRBJ1-5; 8 nucleotides align to TRBD1. The junction had 8 bases not matched to a gene; V was cut back by 6 bases and J by 7 bases. Germline-derived CDR1 and CDR2 are SQVTM and ANQGSEA. This CDR3 has 13 amino acids. CDR3 sequence (DNA): TGCAGCGTACAACAGGGGGTGGGACAGCCCCAGCATTTT. Protein sequence: CSVQQGVGQPQHF.

This chain links TRBV19 with TRBJ1-1, with D possibly matching TRBD1 (6 bases). Trimming left V 5 bases short and J 0 bases short, with 13 bases between. The germline V gene has CDR1 LNHDA and CDR2 SQIVND (reference sequence). The CDR3 covers 15 residues. CDR3 sequence reads: CASSYGGGLNTEAFF. The CDR3 nucleotides read TGTGCCAGTAGTTACGGAGGGGGACTGAACACTGAAGCTTTCTTT.

V and J are TRBV6-5 and TRBJ2-6; no definite D call. Germline assignment: CDR1 MNHEY and CDR2 SVGAGI. This CDR3 is built from 15 residues. The germline V and J ends were trimmed by 4 bases and 0 bases, with 7 bases remaining between them. This CDR3 is CASSFRDSGANVLTF. The CDR3, as DNA: TGTGCCAGCAGTTTTAGGGACTCTGGGGCCAACGTCCTGACTTTC.

The genes are TRBV19 and TRBJ1-1; TRBD1 might be the D (6 bases). V shed 2 bases and J shed 5 bases, with 15 bases lying between them. The CDR3 length is 15 residues. Germline CDR1 LNHDA, CDR2 SQIVND (reference sequence). The CDR3, as DNA: TGTGCCAGTAGTATATGGGACACAGGAGGGACTGAAGCTTTCTTT. Encoded protein: CASSIWDTGGTEAFF.